These T cell receptor beta chains were read from a single sample in a study of T-cell reconstitution after alpha-beta-depleted transplantation in children. One entry per CDR3 protein results from TCRdb running MiXCR on the PCR reads. The data hold about 540,000 distinct CDR3 sequences, with about 16% observed a single time. Sequenced here: PBMCs from the stem cell graft donor, sampled from the stem cell graft. The receptor set was obtained from a human donor who donated a stem cell graft to a child with acute lymphoblastic leukemia. The CDR3 runs from the conserved cysteine through the conserved F or W. Each record gives: J gene, clone size, V gene, D gene, CDR3 DNA, CDR3 protein. The D gene is left open where the match is weak. Part of the rows lack a size; the others show once, few, many or a class for expanded clones.

>TRBJ2-1|few|TRBV5-6|.
TGTGCCAGCAGCTTGGCCGGGCAGTCCAATGAGCAGTTCTTC
CASSLAGQSNEQFF
>TRBJ1-4|.|TRBV2|.
TGTGCCAGCAGTGTCCGGCCCCCGACGGCCGCAACTAATGAAAAACTGTTTTTT
CASSVRPPTAATNEKLFF
>TRBJ2-7|.|TRBV19|TRBD2
TGTGCCAGCAGCATGGGACTAGCGGGGTACGAGCAGTACTTC
CASSMGLAGYEQYF
>TRBJ2-1|.|TRBV7-9|TRBD2
TGTGCCAGCAGCTTAGTTCGATGGCGGGAGGGTAGCAATGAGCAGTTCTTC
CASSLVRWREGSNEQFF
>TRBJ2-5|.|TRBV5-1|.
TGCGCCAGCAGCCTCGGGGATCTGTCGGAGACCCAGTACTTC
CASSLGDLSETQYF
>TRBJ2-5|few|TRBV5-1|.
TGCGCCAGCAGCCAGACGGGACATTCAGAGACCCAGTACTTC
CASSQTGHSETQYF
>TRBJ1-4|few|TRBV4-1|.
TGCGCCAGCAGCCGACGAGGGGGGGAGGAAAAACTGTTTTTT
CASSRRGGEEKLFF
>TRBJ1-5|few|TRBV12-3/TRBV12-4|.
TGTGCCAGCAGCCACGGTCAGCCCCAGCATTTT
CASSHGQPQHF
>TRBJ2-7|few|TRBV7-9|.
TGTGCCAGCAGCTTGGGCTATGGACTGATCACCTACGAGCAGTACTTC
CASSLGYGLITYEQYF
>TRBJ1-6|few|TRBV7-2|TRBD1
TGTGCCAGCAGCTTGAGAGACAGGGTTAATTCACCCCTCCACTTT
CASSLRDRVNSPLHF
>TRBJ2-1|.|TRBV5-4|TRBD2
TGTGCCAGCAGCTTGTTTGGGACTAGCGGGAGATGGGGGTCCTACAATGAGCAGTTCTTC
CASSLFGTSGRWGSYNEQFF
>TRBJ1-1|.|TRBV12-3/TRBV12-4|TRBD1
TGTGCCAGCAGGCGACAGGGGATGAGCACTGAAGCTTTCTTT
CASRRQGMSTEAFF
>TRBJ2-1|.|TRBV19|TRBD2
TGTGCCAGTAGATACTTAGCGGGAGCCCGGTCGAGCTCCTACAATGAGCAGTTCTTC
CASRYLAGARSSSYNEQFF
>TRBJ2-7|few|TRBV27|TRBD1
TGTGCCAGCAGCCTTTATGCCGGGACAGGGGGACCAGCCTACGAGCAGTACTTC
CASSLYAGTGGPAYEQYF
>TRBJ1-4|few|TRBV20-1|TRBD1
TGCAGTGCCCTAAGGGCGCAGGGGGGGGAAAAACTGTTTTTT
CSALRAQGGEKLFF
>TRBJ2-3|.|TRBV20-1|.
TGCAGTGCTATAAGGACAGATACGCAGTATTTT
CSAIRTDTQYF
>TRBJ2-7|.|TRBV5-6|.
TGTGCCAGCAGCCTGACCTCCGCCAACCCCATCCCCTACGAGCAGTACTTC
CASSLTSANPIPYEQYF
>TRBJ2-7|.|TRBV7-8|TRBD1
TGTGCCAGCAGCTGGGGACCGACAGGGAGTGCCGAGCAGTACTTC
CASSWGPTGSAEQYF
>TRBJ2-5|.|TRBV5-1|.
TGCGCCAGTGCCATCGGGGCGGGACAACAAGAGACCCAGTACTTC
CASAIGAGQQETQYF
>TRBJ1-5|.|TRBV4-2|.
TGTGCCAGCAGCCAAGATCAGGGGAGAAGCAATCAGCCCCAGCATTTT
CASSQDQGRSNQPQHF
>TRBJ1-4|few|TRBV6-1|TRBD1
TGTGCCAGCAGGCCAACAGGGGCCCGTAATGAAAAACTGTTTTTT
CASRPTGARNEKLFF
>TRBJ2-5|.|TRBV7-3|.
TGTGCCAGCAGCTTAATGCGTCGGGAGACCCAGTACTTC
CASSLMRRETQYF